A selection of T cell receptor beta chains follows, all from one sample in a study of post-analysis software for immune sequencing data. TCRdb ran MiXCR on the PCR reads and lists one entry per CDR3 protein. The sample comprises about 680,000 distinct CDR3 sequences, over 45% of which are singletons, and 11% rests with the top ten. The sequenced sample consisted of blood. Receptors were obtained from a girl aged 2 to 10 with multiple sclerosis. Each CDR3 is given with its conserved first and last residue. Fields, in order: clone size, J gene, D gene, V gene, CDR3 protein, CDR3 DNA. The D gene is left open where the match is weak. A row's size may be missing; if present it is once, few, many or a size class.

few TRBJ2-3 TRBD2 TRBV3-1 CASSQVSGGADTQYF TGTGCCAGCAGCCAAGTTTCGGGGGGGGCAGATACGCAGTATTTT
NA TRBJ1-5 TRBD1 TRBV20-1 CSADGTGASNQPQHF TGCAGTGCTGACGGAACAGGGGCGAGCAATCAGCCCCAGCATTTT
NA TRBJ1-1 NA TRBV5-1 CASSPERMATEAFF TGCGCCAGCAGCCCTGAGAGGATGGCCACTGAAGCTTTCTTT
NA TRBJ2-1 TRBD2 TRBV7-2 CASSLVASGGNEQFF TGTGCCAGCAGCTTAGTGGCTAGCGGGGGGAATGAGCAGTTCTTC
NA TRBJ2-1 NA TRBV16 CASSGPGGYEQFF TGTGCCAGCAGCGGACCGGGTGGGTATGAGCAGTTCTTC
NA TRBJ1-1 TRBD1 TRBV30 CAWKNLDRGPGNTEAFF TGTGCCTGGAAAAACCTCGACAGGGGTCCTGGAAACACTGAAGCTTTCTTT
NA TRBJ2-1 TRBD1 TRBV19 CASSIASDRGPYNEQFF TGTGCCAGTAGTATAGCCTCCGACAGGGGGCCTTACAATGAGCAGTTCTTC
NA TRBJ2-3 NA TRBV13 CASSFRGRDGNTDTQYF TGTGCCAGCAGTTTTAGGGGCCGGGACGGAAACACAGATACGCAGTATTTT
NA TRBJ2-2 TRBD2 TRBV7-3 CASSSDWTSGNHGELFF TGTGCCAGCAGCTCAGACTGGACTAGCGGGAATCACGGGGAGCTGTTTTTT
NA TRBJ1-1 TRBD1 TRBV29-1 CSVGEGGGGNTEAFF TGCAGCGTCGGTGAGGGAGGGGGCGGGAACACTGAAGCTTTCTTT
few TRBJ2-1 TRBD1 TRBV29-1 CSVRTGGYNEQFF TGCAGCGTACGGACAGGGGGCTACAATGAGCAGTTCTTC
few TRBJ2-5 TRBD1 TRBV5-1 CASSSTGTGGLQETQYF TGCGCCAGCAGCTCGACCGGGACAGGCGGGCTTCAAGAGACCCAGTACTTC
NA TRBJ2-3 NA TRBV27 CASSFGGGPRTQYF TGTGCCAGCAGTTTTGGAGGAGGCCCCAGGACGCAGTATTTT
NA TRBJ1-1 NA TRBV2 CASSDRSTGNTEAFF TGTGCCAGCAGTGATCGGAGTACGGGGAACACTGAAGCTTTCTTT
NA TRBJ2-5 TRBD2 TRBV24-1 CATKEGLAGGFQETQYF TGTGCCACCAAGGAAGGATTAGCGGGAGGCTTCCAAGAGACCCAGTACTTC
NA TRBJ2-1 NA TRBV12-5 CASGQGLPYNEQFF TGTGCTAGTGGTCAGGGACTCCCTTACAATGAGCAGTTCTTC
NA TRBJ2-1 NA TRBV5-1 CASSTSGYNEQFF TGCGCCAGCAGCACCTCAGGTTACAATGAGCAGTTCTTC
NA TRBJ2-5 TRBD1 TRBV6-2/TRBV6-3 CASSLTGTESETQYF TGTGCCAGCAGTTTAACCGGGACAGAAAGCGAGACCCAGTACTTC
NA TRBJ1-1 TRBD1 TRBV5-1 CASSRDRSGGSEAFF TGCGCCAGCAGCCGGGACAGGTCGGGGGGATCTGAAGCTTTCTTT
NA TRBJ2-1 TRBD2 TRBV7-2 CASSFSGGHSSYNEQFF TGTGCCAGCAGCTTTAGCGGGGGCCACAGCTCCTACAATGAGCAGTTCTTC
NA TRBJ2-7 TRBD1 TRBV12-3/TRBV12-4 CASSSLGQGVYEQYF TGTGCCAGCAGTTCCCTGGGACAGGGGGTCTACGAGCAGTACTTC
NA TRBJ1-2 NA TRBV12-3/TRBV12-4 CASSPQFNYGYTF TGTGCCAGCAGTCCTCAGTTTAACTATGGCTACACCTTC
NA TRBJ1-1 NA TRBV12-3/TRBV12-4 CASSWVGTEAFF TGTGCCAGCAGTTGGGTGGGAACTGAAGCTTTCTTT